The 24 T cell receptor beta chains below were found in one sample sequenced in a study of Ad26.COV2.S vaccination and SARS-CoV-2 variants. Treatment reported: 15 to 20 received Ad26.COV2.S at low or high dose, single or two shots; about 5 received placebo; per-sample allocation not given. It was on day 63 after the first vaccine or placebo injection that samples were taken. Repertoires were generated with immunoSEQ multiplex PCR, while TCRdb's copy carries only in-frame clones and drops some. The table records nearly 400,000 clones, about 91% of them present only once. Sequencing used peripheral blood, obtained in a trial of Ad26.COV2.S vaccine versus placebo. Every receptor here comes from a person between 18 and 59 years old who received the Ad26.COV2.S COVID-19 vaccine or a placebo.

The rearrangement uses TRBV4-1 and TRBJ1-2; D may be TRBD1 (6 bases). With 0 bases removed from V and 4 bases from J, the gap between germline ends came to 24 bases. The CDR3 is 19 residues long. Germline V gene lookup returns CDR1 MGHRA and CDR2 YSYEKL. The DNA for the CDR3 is TGCGCCAGCAGCCAAGATGCTCACAGGGTACTCTCCCTGGGCTATGGCTACACCTTC. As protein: CASSQDAHRVLSLGYGYTF.

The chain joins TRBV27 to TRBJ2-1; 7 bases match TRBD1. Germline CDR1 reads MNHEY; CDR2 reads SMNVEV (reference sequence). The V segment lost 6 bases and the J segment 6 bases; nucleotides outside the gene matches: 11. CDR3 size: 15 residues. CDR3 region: CASSQTGFRSNEQFF. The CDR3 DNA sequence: TGTGCCAGCAGCCAGACAGGGTTTCGATCCAATGAGCAGTTCTTC.

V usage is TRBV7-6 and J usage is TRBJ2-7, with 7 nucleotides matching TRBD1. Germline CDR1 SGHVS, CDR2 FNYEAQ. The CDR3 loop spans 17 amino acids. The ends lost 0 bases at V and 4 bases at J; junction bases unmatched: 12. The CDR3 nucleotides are TGTGCCAGCAGCTTAGCGGGGCACAGACAGGGCACTTACGAGCAGTACTTC. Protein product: CASSLAGHRQGTYEQYF.

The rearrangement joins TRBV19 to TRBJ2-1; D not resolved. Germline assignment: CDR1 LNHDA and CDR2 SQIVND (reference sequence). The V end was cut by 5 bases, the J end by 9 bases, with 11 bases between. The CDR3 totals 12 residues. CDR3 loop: CASSLSPGEQFF. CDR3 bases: TGTGCCAGTAGTTTGTCACCGGGTGAGCAGTTCTTC.

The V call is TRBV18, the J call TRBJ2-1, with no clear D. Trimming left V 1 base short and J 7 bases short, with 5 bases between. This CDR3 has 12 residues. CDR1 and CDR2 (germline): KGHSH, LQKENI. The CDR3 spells CASSPLGNEQFF. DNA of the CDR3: TGTGCCAGCTCACCACTTGGAAATGAGCAGTTCTTC. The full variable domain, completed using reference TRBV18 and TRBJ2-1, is NAGVMQNPRHLVRRRGQEARLRCSPMKGHSHVYWYRQLPEEGLKFMVYLQKENIIDESGMPKERFSAEFPKEGPSILRIQQVVRGDSAAYFCASSPLGNEQFFGPGTRLTVL.

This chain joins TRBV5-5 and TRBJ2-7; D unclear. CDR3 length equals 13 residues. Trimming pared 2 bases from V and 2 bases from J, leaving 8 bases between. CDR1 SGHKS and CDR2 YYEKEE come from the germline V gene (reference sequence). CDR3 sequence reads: CASSLRVTYEQYF. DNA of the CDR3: TGTGCCAGCAGCTTAAGGGTTACCTACGAGCAGTACTTC.

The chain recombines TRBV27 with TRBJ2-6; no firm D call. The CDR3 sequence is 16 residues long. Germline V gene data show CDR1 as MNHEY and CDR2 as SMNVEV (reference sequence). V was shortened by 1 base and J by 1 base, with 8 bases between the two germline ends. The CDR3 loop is CASSLWEGSGANVLTF. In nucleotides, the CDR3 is TGTGCCAGCAGTTTATGGGAAGGGTCTGGGGCCAACGTCCTGACTTTC.

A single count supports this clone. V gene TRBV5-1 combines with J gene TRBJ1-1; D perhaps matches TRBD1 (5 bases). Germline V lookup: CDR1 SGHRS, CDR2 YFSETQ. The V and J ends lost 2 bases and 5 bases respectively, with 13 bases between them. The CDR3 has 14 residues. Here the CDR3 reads CASSLAGRGTEAFF. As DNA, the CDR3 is TGCGCCAGCAGCTTAGCAGGGAGAGGGACTGAAGCTTTCTTT.

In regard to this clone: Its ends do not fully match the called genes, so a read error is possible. The CDR3 loop is CASSLALRWGGRHHATNEKLFF. The CDR3 coding sequence is TGTGCTAGCAGCTTAGCGCTAAGATGGGGCGGTAGGCACCATGCAACTAATGAAAAACTGTTTTTT. This rearrangement joins TRBV7-7 to TRBJ1-4, with D possibly TRBD1 on 5 matching bases. CDR1 is SSHAT, CDR2 FNYEAQ, per germline (reference sequence). This CDR3 is 22 amino acids long.

The CDR3 DNA reads as TGTGCCAGCAGCTTCAATGCGTACGCCGGGGAGCTGTTTTTT. It codes for CASSFNAYAGELFF. The chain recombines TRBV5-6 with TRBJ2-2, with D unclear. The CDR3 is made up of 14 amino acids. V dropped 2 bases and J dropped 6 bases, with 11 bases sitting between them. Looked up from germline, CDR1 is SGHDT and CDR2 is YYEEEE.

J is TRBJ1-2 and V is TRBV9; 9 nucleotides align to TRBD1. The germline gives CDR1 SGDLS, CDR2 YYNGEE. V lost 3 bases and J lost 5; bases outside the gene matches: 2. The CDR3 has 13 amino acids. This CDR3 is CASSAGTGYGYTF. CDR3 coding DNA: TGTGCCAGCAGCGCAGGGACAGGGTATGGCTACACCTTC. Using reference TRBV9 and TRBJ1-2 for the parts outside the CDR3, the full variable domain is DSGVTQTPKHLITATGQRVTLRCSPRSGDLSVYWYQQSLDQGLQFLIQYYNGEERAKGNILERFSAQQFPDLHSELNLSSLELGDSALYFCASSAGTGYGYTFGSGTRLTVV.

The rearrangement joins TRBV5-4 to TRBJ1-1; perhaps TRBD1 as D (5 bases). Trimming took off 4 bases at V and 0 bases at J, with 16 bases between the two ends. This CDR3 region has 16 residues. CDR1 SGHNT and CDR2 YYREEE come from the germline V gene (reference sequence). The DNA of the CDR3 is TGTGCCAGCAGCCCAGGGCGGCAGGGTGTGAACACTGAAGCTTTCTTT. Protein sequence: CASSPGRQGVNTEAFF.

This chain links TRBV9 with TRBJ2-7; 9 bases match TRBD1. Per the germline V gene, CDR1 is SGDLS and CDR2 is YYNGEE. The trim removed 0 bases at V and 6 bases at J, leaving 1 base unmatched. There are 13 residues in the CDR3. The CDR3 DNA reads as TGTGCCAGCAGCGTAGGACAGGGGGGCGAGCAGTACTTC. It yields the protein CASSVGQGGEQYF.

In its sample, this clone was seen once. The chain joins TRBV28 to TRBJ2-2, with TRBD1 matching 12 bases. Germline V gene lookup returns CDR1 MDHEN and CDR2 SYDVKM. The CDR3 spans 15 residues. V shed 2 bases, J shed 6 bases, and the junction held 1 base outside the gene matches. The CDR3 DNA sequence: TGTGCCAGCAGTTTAGGGACAGGGGGCTCCGGGGAGCTGTTTTTT. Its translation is CASSLGTGGSGELFF.

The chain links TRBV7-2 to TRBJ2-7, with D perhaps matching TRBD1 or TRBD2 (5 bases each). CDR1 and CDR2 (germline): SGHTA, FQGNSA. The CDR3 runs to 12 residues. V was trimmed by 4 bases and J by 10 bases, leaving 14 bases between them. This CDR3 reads CASSSPGPPQYF. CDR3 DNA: TGTGCCAGCAGCTCCCCGGGACCCCCCCAGTACTTC. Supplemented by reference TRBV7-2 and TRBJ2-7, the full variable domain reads GAGVSQSPSNKVTEKGKDVELRCDPISGHTALYWYRQSLGQGLEFLIYFQGNSAPDKSGLPSDRFSAERTGGSVSTLTIQRTQQEDSAVYLCASSSPGPPQYFGPGTRLTVT.

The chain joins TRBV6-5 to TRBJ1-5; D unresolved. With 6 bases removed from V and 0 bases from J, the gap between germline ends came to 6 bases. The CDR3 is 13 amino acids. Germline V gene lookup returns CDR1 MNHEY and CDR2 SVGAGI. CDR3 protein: CASRQISNQPQHF. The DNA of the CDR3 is TGTGCCAGCAGGCAGATTAGCAATCAGCCCCAGCATTTT.

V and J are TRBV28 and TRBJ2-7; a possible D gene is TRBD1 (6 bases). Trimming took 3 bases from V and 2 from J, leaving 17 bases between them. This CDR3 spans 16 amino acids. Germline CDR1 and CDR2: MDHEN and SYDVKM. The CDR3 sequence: CASSFPPAGAPYEQYF. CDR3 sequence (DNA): TGTGCCAGCAGTTTCCCCCCGGCAGGGGCCCCCTACGAGCAGTACTTC.

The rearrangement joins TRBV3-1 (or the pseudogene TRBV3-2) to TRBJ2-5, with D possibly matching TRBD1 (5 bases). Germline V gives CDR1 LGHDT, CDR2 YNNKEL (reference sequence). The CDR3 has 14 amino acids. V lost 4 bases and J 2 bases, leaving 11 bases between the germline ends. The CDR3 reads CASSRETVQETQYF. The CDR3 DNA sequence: TGTGCCAGCAGCCGAGAGACAGTGCAAGAGACCCAGTACTTC.

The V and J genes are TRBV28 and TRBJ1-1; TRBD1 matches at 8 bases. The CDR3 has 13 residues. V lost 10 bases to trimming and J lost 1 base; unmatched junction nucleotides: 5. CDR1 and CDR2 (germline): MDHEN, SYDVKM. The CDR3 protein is CATPDRANTEAFF. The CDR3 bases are TGTGCCACCCCGGACAGGGCGAACACTGAAGCTTTCTTT.

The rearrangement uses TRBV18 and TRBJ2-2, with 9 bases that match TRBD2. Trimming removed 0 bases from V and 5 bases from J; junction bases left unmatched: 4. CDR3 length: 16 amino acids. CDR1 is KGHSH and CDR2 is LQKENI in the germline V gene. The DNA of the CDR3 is TGTGCCAGCTCACCACCGGCGGGACTAGCTACCGGGGAGCTGTTTTTT. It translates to CASSPPAGLATGELFF.

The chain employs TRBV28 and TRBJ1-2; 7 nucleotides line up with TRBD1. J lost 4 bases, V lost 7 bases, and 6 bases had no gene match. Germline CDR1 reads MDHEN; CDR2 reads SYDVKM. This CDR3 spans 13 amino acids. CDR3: CASTTGAGYGYTF. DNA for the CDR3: TGTGCCAGCACAACAGGGGCCGGCTATGGCTACACCTTC.

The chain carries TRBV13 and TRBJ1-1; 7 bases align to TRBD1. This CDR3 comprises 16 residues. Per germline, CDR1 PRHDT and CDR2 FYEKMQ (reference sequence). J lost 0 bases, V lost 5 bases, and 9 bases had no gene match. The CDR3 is CASSLRGTVLNTEAFF. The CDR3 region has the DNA TGTGCCAGCAGCCTAAGGGGGACAGTTCTGAACACTGAAGCTTTCTTT.

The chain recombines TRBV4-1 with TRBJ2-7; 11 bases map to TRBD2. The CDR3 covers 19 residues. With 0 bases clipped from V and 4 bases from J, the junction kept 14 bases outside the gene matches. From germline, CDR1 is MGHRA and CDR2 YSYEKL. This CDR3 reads CASSQDNSVLAGVKYEQYF. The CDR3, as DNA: TGCGCCAGCAGCCAAGATAATAGTGTACTAGCGGGAGTAAAGTACGAGCAGTACTTC.

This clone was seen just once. CDR3 nucleotide sequence: TGTGCCAGCACTTGGGACAGGGGCCGGCGCGAGCAGTACTTC. It is translated as CASTWDRGRREQYF. V and J are TRBV2 and TRBJ2-7, with 10 bases matching TRBD1. Trimming at V came to 7 bases and at J to 6 bases, leaving 9 bases not matched to a gene. This CDR3 region has 14 residues. CDR1 and CDR2 from the germline V gene are SNHLY and FYNNEI.